Listed here is a single T cell receptor beta chain. The study recruited people aged roughly 18 to 95 years across approximately 23 US areas. Cohort placement rested on clinical history that participants reported themselves. These data are taken from a study of blood T cell repertoires in COVID-19. Overall study context: Sources were T cells, B-cell-depleted T cells, or PBMCs; the material itself was cDNA or gDNA.

As processed by the authors: By means of reference gene primer amplification, nucleated cell counts were estimated. Only in-frame clones appear in the TCRdb table, and some are missing; sequencing was by immunoSEQ multiplex PCR. The DNA was the basis for D and trimming; V, J and clone size are from that table. In the table there are around 260,000 clones, roughly four fifths of which are singletons. The CDR3 length is 11 residues. The V end was cut by 3 bases, the J end by 7 bases, with 6 bases between. CDR1 is SGHAT and CDR2 is FQNNGV in the germline V gene. Sequencing was done on a sample of PBMCs or T cells enriched from blood (not recorded which). The V gene is TRBV11-2, the J gene TRBJ1-1; D remains ambiguous. This TCR was sampled from a man aged 25 to 40 with acute COVID-19. This chain's CDR3 is CASSFSVEAFF. The CDR3 DNA sequence: TGTGCCAGCAGCTTTTCGGTTGAAGCTTTCTTT. Full variable domain (remainder filled in from reference TRBV11-2 and TRBJ1-1): EAGVAQSPRYKIIEKRQSVAFWCNPISGHATLYWYQQILGQGPKLLIQFQNNGVVDDSQLPKDRFSAERLKGVDSTLKIQPAKLEDSAVYLCASSFSVEAFFGQGTRLTVV.